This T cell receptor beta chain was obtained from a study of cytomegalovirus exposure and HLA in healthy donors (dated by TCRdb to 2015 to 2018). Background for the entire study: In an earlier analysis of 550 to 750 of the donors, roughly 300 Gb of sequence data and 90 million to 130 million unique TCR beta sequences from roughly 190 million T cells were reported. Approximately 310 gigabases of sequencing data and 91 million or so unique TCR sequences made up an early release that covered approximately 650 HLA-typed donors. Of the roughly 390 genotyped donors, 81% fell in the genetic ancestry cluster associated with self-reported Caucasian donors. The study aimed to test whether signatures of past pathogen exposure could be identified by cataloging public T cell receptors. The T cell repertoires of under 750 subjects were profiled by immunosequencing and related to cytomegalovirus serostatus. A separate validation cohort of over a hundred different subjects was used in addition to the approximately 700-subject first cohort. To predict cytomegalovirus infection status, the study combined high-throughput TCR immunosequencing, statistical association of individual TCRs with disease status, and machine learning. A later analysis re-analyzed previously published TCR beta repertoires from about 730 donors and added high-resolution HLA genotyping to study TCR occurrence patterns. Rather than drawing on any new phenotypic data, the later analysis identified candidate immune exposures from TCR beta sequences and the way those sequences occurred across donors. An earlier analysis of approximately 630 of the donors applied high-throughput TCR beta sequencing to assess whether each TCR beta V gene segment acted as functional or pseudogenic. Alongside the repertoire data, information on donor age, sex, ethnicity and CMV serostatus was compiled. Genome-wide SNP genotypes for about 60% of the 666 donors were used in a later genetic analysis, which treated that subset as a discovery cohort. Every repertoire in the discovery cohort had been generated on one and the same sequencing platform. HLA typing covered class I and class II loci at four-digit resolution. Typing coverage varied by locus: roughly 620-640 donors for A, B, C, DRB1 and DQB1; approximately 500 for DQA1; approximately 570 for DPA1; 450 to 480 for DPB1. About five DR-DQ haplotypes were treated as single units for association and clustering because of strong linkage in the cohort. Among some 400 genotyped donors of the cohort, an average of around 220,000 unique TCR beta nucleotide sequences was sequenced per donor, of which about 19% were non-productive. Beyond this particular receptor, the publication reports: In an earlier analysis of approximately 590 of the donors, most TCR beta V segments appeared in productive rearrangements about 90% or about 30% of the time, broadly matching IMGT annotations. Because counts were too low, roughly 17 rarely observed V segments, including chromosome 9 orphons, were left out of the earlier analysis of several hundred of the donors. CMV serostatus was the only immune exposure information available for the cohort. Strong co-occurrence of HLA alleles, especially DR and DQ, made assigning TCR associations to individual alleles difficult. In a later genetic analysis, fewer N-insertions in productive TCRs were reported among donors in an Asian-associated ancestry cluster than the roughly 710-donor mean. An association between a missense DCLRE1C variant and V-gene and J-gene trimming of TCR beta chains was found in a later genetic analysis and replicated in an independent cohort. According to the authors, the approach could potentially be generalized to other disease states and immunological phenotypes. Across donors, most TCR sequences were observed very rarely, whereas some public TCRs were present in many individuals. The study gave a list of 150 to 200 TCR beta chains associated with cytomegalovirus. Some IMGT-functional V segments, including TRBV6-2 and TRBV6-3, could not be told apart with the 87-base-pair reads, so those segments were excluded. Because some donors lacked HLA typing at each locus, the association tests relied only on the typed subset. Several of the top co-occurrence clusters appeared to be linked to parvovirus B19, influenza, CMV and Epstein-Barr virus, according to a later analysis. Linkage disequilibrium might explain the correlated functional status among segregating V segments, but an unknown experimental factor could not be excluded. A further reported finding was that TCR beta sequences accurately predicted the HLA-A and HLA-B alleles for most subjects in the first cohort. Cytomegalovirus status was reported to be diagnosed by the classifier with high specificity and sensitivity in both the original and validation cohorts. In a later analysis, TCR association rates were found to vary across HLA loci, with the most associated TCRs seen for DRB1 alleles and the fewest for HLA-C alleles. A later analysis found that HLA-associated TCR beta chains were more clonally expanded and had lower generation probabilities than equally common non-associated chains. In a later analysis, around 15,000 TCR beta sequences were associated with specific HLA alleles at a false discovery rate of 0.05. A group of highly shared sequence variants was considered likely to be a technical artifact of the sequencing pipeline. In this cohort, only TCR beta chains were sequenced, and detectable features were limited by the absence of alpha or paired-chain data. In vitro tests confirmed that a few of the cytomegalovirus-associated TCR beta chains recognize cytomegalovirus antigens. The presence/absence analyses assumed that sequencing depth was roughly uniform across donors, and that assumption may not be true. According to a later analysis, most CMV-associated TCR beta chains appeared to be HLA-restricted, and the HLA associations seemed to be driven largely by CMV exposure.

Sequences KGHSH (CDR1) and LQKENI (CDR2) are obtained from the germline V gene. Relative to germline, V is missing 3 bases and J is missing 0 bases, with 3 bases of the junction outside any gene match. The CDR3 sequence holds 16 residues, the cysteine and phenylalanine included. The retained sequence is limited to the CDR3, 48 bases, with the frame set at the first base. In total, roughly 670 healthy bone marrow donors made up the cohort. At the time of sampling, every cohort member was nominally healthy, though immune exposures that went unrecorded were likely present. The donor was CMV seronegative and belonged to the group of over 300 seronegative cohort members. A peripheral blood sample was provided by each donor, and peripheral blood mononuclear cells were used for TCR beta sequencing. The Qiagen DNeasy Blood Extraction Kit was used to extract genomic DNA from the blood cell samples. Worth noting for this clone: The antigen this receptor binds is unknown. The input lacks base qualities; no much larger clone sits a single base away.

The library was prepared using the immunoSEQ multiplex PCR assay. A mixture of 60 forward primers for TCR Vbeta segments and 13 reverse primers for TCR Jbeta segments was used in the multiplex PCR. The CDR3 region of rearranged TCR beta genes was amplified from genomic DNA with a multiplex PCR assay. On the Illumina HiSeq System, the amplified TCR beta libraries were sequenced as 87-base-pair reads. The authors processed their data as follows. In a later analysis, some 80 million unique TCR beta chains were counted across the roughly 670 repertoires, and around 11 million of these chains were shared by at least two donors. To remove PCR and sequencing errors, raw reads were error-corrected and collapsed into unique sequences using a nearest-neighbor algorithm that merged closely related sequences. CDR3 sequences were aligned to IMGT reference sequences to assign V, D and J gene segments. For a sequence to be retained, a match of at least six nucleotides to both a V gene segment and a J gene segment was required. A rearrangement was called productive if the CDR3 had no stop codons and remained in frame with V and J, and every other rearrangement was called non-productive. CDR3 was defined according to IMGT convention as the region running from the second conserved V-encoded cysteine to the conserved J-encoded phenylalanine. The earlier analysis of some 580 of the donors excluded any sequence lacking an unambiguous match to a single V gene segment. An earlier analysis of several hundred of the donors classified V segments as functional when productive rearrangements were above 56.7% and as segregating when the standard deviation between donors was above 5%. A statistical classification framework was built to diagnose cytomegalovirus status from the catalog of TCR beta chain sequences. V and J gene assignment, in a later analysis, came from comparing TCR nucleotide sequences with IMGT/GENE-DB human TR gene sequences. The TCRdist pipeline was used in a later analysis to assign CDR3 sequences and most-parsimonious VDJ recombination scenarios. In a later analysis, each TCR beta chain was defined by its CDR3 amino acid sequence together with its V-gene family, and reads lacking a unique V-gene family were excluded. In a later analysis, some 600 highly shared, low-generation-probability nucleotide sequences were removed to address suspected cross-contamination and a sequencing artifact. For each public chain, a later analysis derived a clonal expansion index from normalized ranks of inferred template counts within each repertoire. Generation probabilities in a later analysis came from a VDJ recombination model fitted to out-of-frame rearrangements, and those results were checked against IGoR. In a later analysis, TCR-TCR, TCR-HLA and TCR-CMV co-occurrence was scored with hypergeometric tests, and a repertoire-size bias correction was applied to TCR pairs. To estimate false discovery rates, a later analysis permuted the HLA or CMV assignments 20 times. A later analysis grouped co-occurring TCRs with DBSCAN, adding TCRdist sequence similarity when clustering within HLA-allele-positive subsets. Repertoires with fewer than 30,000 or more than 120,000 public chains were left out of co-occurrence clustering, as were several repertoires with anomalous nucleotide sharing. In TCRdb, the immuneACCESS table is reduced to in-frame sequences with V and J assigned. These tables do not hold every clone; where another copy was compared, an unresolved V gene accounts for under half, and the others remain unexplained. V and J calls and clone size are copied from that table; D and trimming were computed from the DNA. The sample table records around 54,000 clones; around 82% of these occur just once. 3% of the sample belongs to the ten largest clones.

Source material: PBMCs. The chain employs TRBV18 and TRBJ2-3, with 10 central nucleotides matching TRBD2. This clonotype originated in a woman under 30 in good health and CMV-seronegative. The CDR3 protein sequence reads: CASSPLAGASTDTQYF. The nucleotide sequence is TGTGCCAGCTCACCCCTAGCGGGGGCTAGCACAGATACGCAGTATTTT.